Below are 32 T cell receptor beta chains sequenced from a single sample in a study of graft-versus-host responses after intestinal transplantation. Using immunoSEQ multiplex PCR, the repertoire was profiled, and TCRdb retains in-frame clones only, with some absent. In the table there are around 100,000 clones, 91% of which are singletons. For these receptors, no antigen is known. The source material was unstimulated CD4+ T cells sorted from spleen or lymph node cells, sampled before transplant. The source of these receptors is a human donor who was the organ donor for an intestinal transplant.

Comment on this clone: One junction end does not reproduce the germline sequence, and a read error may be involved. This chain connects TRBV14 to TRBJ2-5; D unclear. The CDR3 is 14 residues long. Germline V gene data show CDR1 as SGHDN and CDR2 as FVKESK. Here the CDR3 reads CAGSRWSGQETQYF. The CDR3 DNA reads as TGTGCCGGCAGCCGATGGTCCGGCCAAGAGACCCAGTACTTC. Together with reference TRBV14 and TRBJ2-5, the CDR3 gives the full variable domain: EAGVTQFPSHSVIEKGQTVTLRCDPISGHDNLYWYRRVMGKEIKFLLHFVKESKQDESGMPNNRFLAERTGGTYSTLKVQPAELEDSGVYFCAGSRWSGQETQYFGPGTRLLVL.

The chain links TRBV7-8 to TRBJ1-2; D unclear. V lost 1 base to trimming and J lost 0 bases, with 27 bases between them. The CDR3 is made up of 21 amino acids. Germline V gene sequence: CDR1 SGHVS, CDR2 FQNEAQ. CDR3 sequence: CASSLVILPLGSSSANYGYTF. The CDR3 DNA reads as TGTGCCAGCAGCTTAGTTATTTTGCCCTTGGGCAGCTCCTCAGCTAACTATGGCTACACCTTC.

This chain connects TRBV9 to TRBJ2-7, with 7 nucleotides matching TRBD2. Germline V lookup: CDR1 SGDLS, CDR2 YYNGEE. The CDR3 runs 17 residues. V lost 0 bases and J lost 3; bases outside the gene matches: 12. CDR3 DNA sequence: TGTGCCAGCAGCGTAGATCCGATTGGGCGGGGGAACTACGAGCAGTACTTC. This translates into CASSVDPIGRGNYEQYF.

CDR3 DNA: TGCAGCGTTGGTGGAGGAACTGAAGCTTTCTTT. It specifies CSVGGGTEAFF. This chain uses TRBV29-1 with TRBJ1-1; D is ambiguous. This CDR3 comprises 11 residues. Germline CDR1 and CDR2: SQVTM and ANQGSEA. With 4 bases removed from V and 5 bases from J, the gap between germline ends came to 8 bases.

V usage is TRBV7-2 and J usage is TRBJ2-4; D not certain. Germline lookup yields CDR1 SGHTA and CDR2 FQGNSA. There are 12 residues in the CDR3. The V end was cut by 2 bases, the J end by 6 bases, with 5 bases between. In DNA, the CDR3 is TGTGCCAGCAGCTTAATCTCAAACATTCAGTACTTC. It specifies CASSLISNIQYF.

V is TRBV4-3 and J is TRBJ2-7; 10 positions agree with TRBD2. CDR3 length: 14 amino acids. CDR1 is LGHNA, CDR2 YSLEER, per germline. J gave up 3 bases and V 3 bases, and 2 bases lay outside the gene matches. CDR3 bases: TGCGCCAGCAGCCATGGACTAGCGGTCTACGAGCAGTACTTC. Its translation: CASSHGLAVYEQYF.

Here the CDR3 reads CSVEDRGANYGYTF. DNA of the CDR3: TGCAGCGTTGAAGATCGGGGGGCTAACTATGGCTACACCTTC. The chain uses TRBV29-1 and TRBJ1-2; D perhaps matches TRBD1 (5 bases). The CDR3 runs to 14 residues. The V gene lost 0 bases and the J gene lost 0 bases, with 8 bases spanning the gap. Per germline, CDR1 SQVTM and CDR2 ANQGSEA.

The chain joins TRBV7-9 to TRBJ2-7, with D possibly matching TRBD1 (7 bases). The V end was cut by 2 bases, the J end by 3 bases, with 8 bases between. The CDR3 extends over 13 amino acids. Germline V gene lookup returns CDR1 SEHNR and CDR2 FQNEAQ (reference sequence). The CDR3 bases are TGTGCCAGCAGCTTACAGGGGGGCTACGAGCAGTACTTC. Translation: CASSLQGGYEQYF. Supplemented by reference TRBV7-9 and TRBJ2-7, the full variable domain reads DTGVSQNPRHKITKRGQNVTFRCDPISEHNRLYWYRQTLGQGPEFLTYFQNEAQLEKSRLLSDRFSAERPKGSFSTLEIQRTEQGDSAMYLCASSLQGGYEQYFGPGTRLTVT.

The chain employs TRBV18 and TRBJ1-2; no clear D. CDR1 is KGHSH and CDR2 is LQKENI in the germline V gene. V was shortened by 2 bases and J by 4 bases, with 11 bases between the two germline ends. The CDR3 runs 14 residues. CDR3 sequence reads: CASSPVPGVYGYTF. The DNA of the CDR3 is TGTGCCAGCTCACCAGTCCCCGGAGTCTATGGCTACACCTTC.

In DNA, the CDR3 is TGTGCCAGCAGCTTAGTAGGGGGGGCCAAGACCCAGTACTTC. Translating gives CASSLVGGAKTQYF. V usage is TRBV7-3 and J usage is TRBJ2-5; a possible D gene is TRBD2 (7 bases). The CDR3 runs to 14 residues. Trimming cost V 2 bases and J 6 bases, with 13 bases left between them. Germline CDR1 reads SGHTA; CDR2 reads FQGTGA.

The CDR3 sequence: CASSVYRGVGEKLFF. The CDR3 DNA sequence: TGTGCCAGCAGCGTATACAGGGGCGTGGGTGAAAAACTGTTTTTT. The rearrangement joins TRBV7-9 to TRBJ1-4; 7 nucleotides line up with TRBD1. The V gene end was trimmed by 5 bases and the J gene end by 7 bases; junction bases not matched to a gene: 10. Per the germline V gene, CDR1 is SEHNR and CDR2 is FQNEAQ (reference sequence). The CDR3 runs to 15 residues.

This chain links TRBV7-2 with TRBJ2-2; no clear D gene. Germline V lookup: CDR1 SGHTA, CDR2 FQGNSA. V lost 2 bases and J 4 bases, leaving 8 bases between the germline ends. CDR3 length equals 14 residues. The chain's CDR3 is CASSLLFGTGELFF. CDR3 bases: TGTGCCAGCAGCTTATTGTTCGGCACCGGGGAGCTGTTTTTT.

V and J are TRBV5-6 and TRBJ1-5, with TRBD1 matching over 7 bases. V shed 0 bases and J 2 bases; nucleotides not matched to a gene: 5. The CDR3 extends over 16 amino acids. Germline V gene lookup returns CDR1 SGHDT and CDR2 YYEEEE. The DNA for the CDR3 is TGTGCCAGCAGCTTGGCAGGGCAGGGGGGCAATCAGCCCCAGCATTTT. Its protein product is CASSLAGQGGNQPQHF. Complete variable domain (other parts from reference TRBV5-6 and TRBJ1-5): DAGVTQSPTHLIKTRGQQVTLRCSPKSGHDTVSWYQQALGQGPQFIFQYYEEEERQRGNFPDRFSGHQFPNYSSELNVNALLLGDSALYLCASSLAGQGGNQPQHFGDGTRLSIL.

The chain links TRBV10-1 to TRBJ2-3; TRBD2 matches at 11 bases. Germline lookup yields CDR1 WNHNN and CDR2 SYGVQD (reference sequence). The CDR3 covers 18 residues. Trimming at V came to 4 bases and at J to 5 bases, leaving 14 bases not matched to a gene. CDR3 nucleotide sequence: TGCGCCAGCAGTGGTCCTGTGGGGAGTAGCGGGGGGGGAGATACGCAGTATTTT. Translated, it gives CASSGPVGSSGGGDTQYF.

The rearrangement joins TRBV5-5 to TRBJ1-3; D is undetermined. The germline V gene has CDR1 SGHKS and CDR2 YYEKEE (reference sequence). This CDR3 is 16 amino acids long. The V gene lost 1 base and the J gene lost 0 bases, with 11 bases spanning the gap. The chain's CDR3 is CASSLWSTNSGNTIYF. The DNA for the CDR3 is TGTGCCAGCAGCTTGTGGTCTACTAACTCTGGAAACACCATATATTTT. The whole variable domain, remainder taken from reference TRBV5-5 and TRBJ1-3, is DAGVTQSPTHLIKTRGQQVTLRCSPISGHKSVSWYQQVLGQGPQFIFQYYEKEERGRGNFPDRFSARQFPNYSSELNVNALLLGDSALYLCASSLWSTNSGNTIYFGEGSWLTVV.

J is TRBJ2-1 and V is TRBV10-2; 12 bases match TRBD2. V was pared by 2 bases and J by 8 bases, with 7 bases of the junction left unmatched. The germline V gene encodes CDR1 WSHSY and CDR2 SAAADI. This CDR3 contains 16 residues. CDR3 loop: CASSEVLAGGPHEQFF. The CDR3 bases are TGCGCCAGCAGTGAGGTCCTAGCGGGGGGGCCCCATGAGCAGTTCTTC.

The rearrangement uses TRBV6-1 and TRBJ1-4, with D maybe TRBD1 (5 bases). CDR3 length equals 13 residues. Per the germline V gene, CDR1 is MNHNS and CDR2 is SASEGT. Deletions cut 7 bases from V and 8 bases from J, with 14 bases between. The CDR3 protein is CASKRVRGEKLFF. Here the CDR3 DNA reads TGTGCCAGCAAGCGGGTCCGGGGGGAAAAACTGTTTTTT.

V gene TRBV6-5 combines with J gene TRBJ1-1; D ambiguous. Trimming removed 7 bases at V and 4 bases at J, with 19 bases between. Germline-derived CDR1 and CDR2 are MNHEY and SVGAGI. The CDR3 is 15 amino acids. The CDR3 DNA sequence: TGTGCCAGCAAAAAAGGAGGAAACCGAGGCACTGAAGCTTTCTTT. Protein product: CASKKGGNRGTEAFF.

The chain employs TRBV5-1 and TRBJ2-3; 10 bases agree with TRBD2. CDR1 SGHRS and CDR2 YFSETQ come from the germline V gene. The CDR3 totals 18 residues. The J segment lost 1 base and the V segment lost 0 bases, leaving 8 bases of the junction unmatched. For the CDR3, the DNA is TGCGCCAGCAGCTTGGGGTGGATTAGCGGGGGGCGCACAGATACGCAGTATTTT. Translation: CASSLGWISGGRTDTQYF.

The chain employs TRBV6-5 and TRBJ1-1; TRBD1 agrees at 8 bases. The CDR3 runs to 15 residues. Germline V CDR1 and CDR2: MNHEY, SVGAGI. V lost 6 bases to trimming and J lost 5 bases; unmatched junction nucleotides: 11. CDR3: CASRRPRGRYTEAFF. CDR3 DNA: TGTGCCAGCAGGCGACCCAGGGGGCGGTATACTGAAGCTTTCTTT.

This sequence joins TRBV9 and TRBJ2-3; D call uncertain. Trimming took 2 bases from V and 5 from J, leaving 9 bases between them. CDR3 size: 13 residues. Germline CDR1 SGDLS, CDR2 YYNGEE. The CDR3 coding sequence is TGTGCCAGCAGCGTGGGCGTGGGAGATACGCAGTATTTT. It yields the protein CASSVGVGDTQYF.

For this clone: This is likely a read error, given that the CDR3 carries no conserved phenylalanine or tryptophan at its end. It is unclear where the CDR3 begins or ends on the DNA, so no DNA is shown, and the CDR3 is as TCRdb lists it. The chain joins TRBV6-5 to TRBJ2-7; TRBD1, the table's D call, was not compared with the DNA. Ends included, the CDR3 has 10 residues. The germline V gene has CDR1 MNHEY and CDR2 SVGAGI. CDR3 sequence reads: CASRNREKRG.

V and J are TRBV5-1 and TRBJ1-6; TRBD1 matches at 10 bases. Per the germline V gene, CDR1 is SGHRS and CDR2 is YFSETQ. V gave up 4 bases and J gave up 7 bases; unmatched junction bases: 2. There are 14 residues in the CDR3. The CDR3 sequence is CASSRDRGNSPLHF. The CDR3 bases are TGCGCCAGCAGCCGGGACAGGGGAAATTCACCCCTCCACTTT.

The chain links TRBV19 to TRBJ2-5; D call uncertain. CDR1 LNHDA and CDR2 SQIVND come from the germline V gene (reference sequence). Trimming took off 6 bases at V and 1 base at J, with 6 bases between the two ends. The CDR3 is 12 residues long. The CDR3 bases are TGTGCCAGTAGGATCGGCCAAGAGACCCAGTACTTC. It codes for CASRIGQETQYF.

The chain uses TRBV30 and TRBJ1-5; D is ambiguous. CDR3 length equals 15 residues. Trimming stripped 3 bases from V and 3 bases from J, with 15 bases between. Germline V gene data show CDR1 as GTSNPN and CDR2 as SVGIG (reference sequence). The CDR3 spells CAWRHRSLINQPQHF. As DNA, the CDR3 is TGTGCCTGGAGGCATAGAAGCCTCATCAATCAGCCCCAGCATTTT.

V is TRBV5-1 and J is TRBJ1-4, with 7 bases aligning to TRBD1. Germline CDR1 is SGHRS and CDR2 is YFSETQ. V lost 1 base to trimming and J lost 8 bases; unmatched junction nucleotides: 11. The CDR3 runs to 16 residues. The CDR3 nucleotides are TGCGCCAGCAGCTTGTACAGGGGTACAGTGTTGGAAAAACTGTTTTTT. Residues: CASSLYRGTVLEKLFF. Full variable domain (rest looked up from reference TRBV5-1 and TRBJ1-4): KAGVTQTPRYLIKTRGQQVTLSCSPISGHRSVSWYQQTPGQGLQFLFEYFSETQRNKGNFPGRFSGRQFSNSRSEMNVSTLELGDSALYLCASSLYRGTVLEKLFFGSGTQLSVL.

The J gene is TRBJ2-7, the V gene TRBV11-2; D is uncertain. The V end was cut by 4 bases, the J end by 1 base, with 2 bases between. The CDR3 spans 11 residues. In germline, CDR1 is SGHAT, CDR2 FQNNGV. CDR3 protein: CASSSSYEQYF. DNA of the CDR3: TGTGCCAGCAGCTCGTCCTACGAGCAGTACTTC.

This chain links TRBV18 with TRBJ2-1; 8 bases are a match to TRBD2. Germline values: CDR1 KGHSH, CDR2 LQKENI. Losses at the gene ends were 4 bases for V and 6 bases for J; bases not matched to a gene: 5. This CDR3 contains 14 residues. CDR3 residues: CASSQTGGRNEQFF. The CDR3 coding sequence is TGTGCCAGCTCACAGACGGGGGGGCGCAATGAGCAGTTCTTC.

The CDR3 DNA reads as TGCGCCAGCAGTCAGGAGACAGGGCCGCCGGACGAGCAGTACTTC. Residues: CASSQETGPPDEQYF. The chain employs TRBV4-3 and TRBJ2-7; 7 positions agree with TRBD1. CDR1 is LGHNA, CDR2 YSLEER, per germline. This CDR3 has 15 amino acids. V lost 6 bases to trimming and J lost 5 bases; unmatched junction nucleotides: 13.

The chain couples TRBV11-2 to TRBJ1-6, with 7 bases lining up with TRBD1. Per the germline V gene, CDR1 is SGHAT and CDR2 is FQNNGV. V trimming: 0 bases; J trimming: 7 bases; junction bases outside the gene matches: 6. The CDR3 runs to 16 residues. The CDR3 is CASSLDRQGGNSPLHF. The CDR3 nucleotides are TGTGCCAGCAGCTTAGATCGGCAGGGGGGAAATTCACCCCTCCACTTT.

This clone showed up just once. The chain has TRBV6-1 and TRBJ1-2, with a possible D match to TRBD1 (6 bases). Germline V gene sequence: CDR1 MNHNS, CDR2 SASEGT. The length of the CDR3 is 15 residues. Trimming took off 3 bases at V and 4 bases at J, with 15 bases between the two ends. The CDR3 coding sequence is TGTGCCAGCAGTGAGACCTACAGGGCTGGCTATGGCTACACCTTC. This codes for CASSETYRAGYGYTF.

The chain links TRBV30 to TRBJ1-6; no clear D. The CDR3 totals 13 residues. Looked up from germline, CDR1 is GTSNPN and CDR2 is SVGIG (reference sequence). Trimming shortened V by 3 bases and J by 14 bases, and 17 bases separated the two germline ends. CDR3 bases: TGTGCCTGGAGCGTCTTGGATGCGGGGTCCCTCCACTTT. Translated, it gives CAWSVLDAGSLHF.